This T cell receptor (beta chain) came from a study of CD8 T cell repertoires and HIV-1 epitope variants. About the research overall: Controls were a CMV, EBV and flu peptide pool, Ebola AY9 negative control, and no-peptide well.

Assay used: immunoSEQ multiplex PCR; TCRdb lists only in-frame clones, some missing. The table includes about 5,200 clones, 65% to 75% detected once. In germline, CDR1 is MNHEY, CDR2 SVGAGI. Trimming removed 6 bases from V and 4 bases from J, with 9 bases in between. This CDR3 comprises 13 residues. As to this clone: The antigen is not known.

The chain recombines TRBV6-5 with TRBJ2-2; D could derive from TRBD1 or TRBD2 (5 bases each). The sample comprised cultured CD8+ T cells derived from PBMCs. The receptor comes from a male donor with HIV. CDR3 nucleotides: TGTGCCAGCAGCCGGGACGTCACCGGGGAGCTGTTTTTT. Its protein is CASSRDVTGELFF.